These 29 T cell receptor beta chains were all obtained from the same sample, sequenced in a study of blood T cell repertoires in COVID-19. TCRdb's copy holds only in-frame clones and misses some; the assay was immunoSEQ multiplex PCR. The table has 200,000 to 300,000 clones, about 84% seen once. The sample was peripheral blood. All receptors come from an elderly woman with COVID-19, enrolled during active disease.

The J gene is TRBJ1-1, the V gene TRBV14; D is uncertain. This CDR3 spans 13 amino acids. Germline CDR1 is SGHDN and CDR2 is FVKESK. The V gene lost 4 bases and the J gene lost 0 bases, with 6 bases spanning the gap. CDR3: CASSPSLNTEAFF. Written as DNA, the CDR3 is TGTGCCAGCAGCCCCTCTTTGAACACTGAAGCTTTCTTT. Supplemented by reference TRBV14 and TRBJ1-1, the full variable domain reads EAGVTQFPSHSVIEKGQTVTLRCDPISGHDNLYWYRRVMGKEIKFLLHFVKESKQDESGMPNNRFLAERTGGTYSTLKVQPAELEDSGVYFCASSPSLNTEAFFGQGTRLTVV.

The chain links TRBV6-2 or TRBV6-3 to TRBJ2-3; TRBD2 matches 12 bases. Looked up from germline, CDR1 is MNHEY and CDR2 is SVGEGT. The length of the CDR3 is 17 residues. V shed 6 bases, J shed 6 bases, and the junction held 13 bases outside the gene matches. CDR3 loop: CASSYGLAGPRLDTQYF. The DNA of the CDR3 is TGTGCCAGCAGCTATGGACTAGCGGGGCCGCGCCTCGATACGCAGTATTTT.

The chain is built from TRBV28 and TRBJ1-3, with D perhaps TRBD1 (6 bases). This CDR3 contains 15 residues. Between the trimmed V and J ends, which lost 8 bases and 4 bases, there was a span of 18 bases. Germline-derived CDR1 and CDR2 are MDHEN and SYDVKM. The CDR3 is CASRSAGAVGNTIYF. The CDR3 DNA reads as TGTGCCAGCCGAAGTGCAGGGGCTGTAGGAAACACCATATATTTT.

CDR3 DNA: TGTGCCAGCAGCTTATCCCAAGGACAGGGGTGGTACAATGAGCAGTTCTTC. It encodes CASSLSQGQGWYNEQFF. This sequence joins TRBV7-9 and TRBJ2-1; the match to TRBD1 covers 9 bases. There are 17 residues in the CDR3. V lost 2 bases to trimming and J lost 4 bases; unmatched junction nucleotides: 9. Germline-derived CDR1 and CDR2 are SEHNR and FQNEAQ (reference sequence). Looking up the rest from reference TRBV7-9 and TRBJ2-1 gives the full variable domain: DTGVSQNPRHKITKRGQNVTFRCDPISEHNRLYWYRQTLGQGPEFLTYFQNEAQLEKSRLLSDRFSAERPKGSFSTLEIQRTEQGDSAMYLCASSLSQGQGWYNEQFFGPGTRLTVL.

The rearrangement joins TRBV10-1 to TRBJ1-2; D is undetermined. The CDR3 spans 12 residues. V was trimmed by 5 bases and J by 3 bases, leaving 7 bases between them. Germline CDR1 reads WNHNN; CDR2 reads SYGVQD (reference sequence). Written as DNA, the CDR3 is TGCGCCAGCAGTTCCGGGGACTATGGCTACACCTTC. It translates to CASSSGDYGYTF.

The chain combines TRBV24-1 with TRBJ2-1; tentatively, D is TRBD2 (5 bases). Trimming removed 1 base from V and 15 bases from J, with 12 bases in between. Germline loops: CDR1 KGHDR, CDR2 SFDVKD. The CDR3 totals 12 residues. The CDR3 region has the DNA TGTGCCACCAGTGATTTCTCCGAGCGGTGGTTCTTC. It codes for CATSDFSERWFF.

The chain couples TRBV6-6 to TRBJ2-7; D possibly corresponds to TRBD1 (5 bases). Germline CDR1 reads MNHNY; CDR2 reads SVGAGI (reference sequence). The length of the CDR3 is 14 residues. V lost 1 base, J lost 4 bases, and 11 bases lay in between. The CDR3, as DNA: TGTGCCAGCAGTTACTTGCGACAGCAGTACGAGCAGTACGTC. It codes for CASSYLRQQYEQYV.

V and J are TRBV12-3 or TRBV12-4 and TRBJ1-2, with a tentative D call TRBD1 (6 bases). V was cut by 8 bases and J by 4 bases, with 14 bases left in between. The CDR3 loop spans 13 amino acids. CDR3 sequence: CASAPGALYGYTF. The CDR3 DNA is TGTGCCAGCGCTCCAGGGGCTCTCTATGGCTACACCTTC.

The chain links TRBV27 to TRBJ1-1; tentatively, D is TRBD1 (5 bases). CDR3 length equals 13 residues. Germline-derived CDR1 and CDR2 are MNHEY and SMNVEV (reference sequence). V was cut by 6 bases and J by 6 bases, with 14 bases left in between. The chain's CDR3 is CASRRLTDSEAFF. In DNA, the CDR3 is TGTGCCAGCAGAAGATTGACAGATTCTGAAGCTTTCTTT.

The genes are TRBV25-1 and TRBJ1-6; tentative D call: TRBD1 (6 bases). Germline CDR1 and CDR2: MGHDK and SYGVNS. V lost 5 bases, J lost 14 bases, and 19 bases lay in between. The CDR3 loop spans 14 amino acids. The CDR3 DNA reads TGTGCCAGCAGTAGTTCGGGACACACGCTTGCCCTCCACTTT. Translation: CASSSSGHTLALHF. Using reference TRBV25-1 and TRBJ1-6 for the parts outside the CDR3, the full variable domain is EADIYQTPRYLVIGTGKKITLECSQTMGHDKMYWYQQDPGMELHLIHYSYGVNSTEKGDLSSESTVSRIRTEHFPLTLESARPSHTSQYLCASSSSGHTLALHFGNGTRLTVT.

The genes are TRBV28 and TRBJ1-2; 8 bases line up with TRBD1. There are 16 residues in the CDR3. With V trimmed by 2 bases and J by 5 bases, 10 bases remained unmatched. Per the germline V gene, CDR1 is MDHEN and CDR2 is SYDVKM. For the CDR3, the DNA is TGTGCCAGCAGTTTACCCTCAGGACAGGGAGTGTATGGCTACACCTTC. Its translation: CASSLPSGQGVYGYTF.

The chain combines TRBV7-8 with TRBJ1-4; D perhaps matches TRBD1 (6 bases). The V gene lost 5 bases and the J gene lost 8 bases, with 18 bases spanning the gap. Per the germline V gene, CDR1 is SGHVS and CDR2 is FQNEAQ. This CDR3 is 15 amino acids long. This CDR3 is CASSRDGGAREKLFF. Here the CDR3 DNA reads TGTGCCAGCAGCAGGGATGGGGGCGCGCGAGAAAAACTGTTTTTT.

V gene TRBV5-1 combines with J gene TRBJ2-3, with 8 bases fitting TRBD2. Trimming at V came to 0 bases and at J to 6 bases, leaving 6 bases not matched to a gene. Per germline, CDR1 SGHRS and CDR2 YFSETQ. The CDR3 has 15 amino acids. CDR3 sequence: CASSLAGLVSDTQYF. CDR3 bases: TGCGCCAGCAGCTTGGCGGGACTAGTTTCCGATACGCAGTATTTT.

This chain uses TRBV18 with TRBJ1-1; 7 nucleotides line up with TRBD1. The CDR3 loop spans 16 amino acids. J gave up 1 base and V 0 bases, and 5 bases lay outside the gene matches. Germline loops: CDR1 KGHSH, CDR2 LQKENI. The CDR3 DNA is TGTGCCAGCTCACCACCGATGAAGGGGGCGAACACTGAAGCTTTCTTT. As protein: CASSPPMKGANTEAFF.

V and J are TRBV4-3 and TRBJ1-4, with 7 bases fitting TRBD1. The ends lost 4 bases at V and 3 bases at J; junction bases unmatched: 5. The CDR3 consists of 15 residues. Germline V gives CDR1 LGHNA, CDR2 YSLEER. The CDR3 bases are TGCGCCAGCAGCCGGACGACAGGGTCTAATGAAAAACTGTTTTTT. It encodes CASSRTTGSNEKLFF.

The V call is TRBV24-1, the J call TRBJ1-5; 9 bases line up with TRBD1. The CDR3 totals 16 residues. Germline V gene lookup returns CDR1 KGHDR and CDR2 SFDVKD. V trimming: 4 bases; J trimming: 6 bases; junction bases outside the gene matches: 9. CDR3 DNA sequence: TGTGCCACCAGTGACCCGGGACAGGGAAAGGCTCAGCCCCAGCATTTT. Its protein is CATSDPGQGKAQPQHF.

The chain is built from TRBV7-9 and TRBJ2-2; D is possibly TRBD1 (6 bases). Trimming pared 5 bases from V and 7 bases from J, leaving 14 bases between. CDR1 SEHNR and CDR2 FQNEAQ come from the germline V gene (reference sequence). The CDR3 loop spans 14 amino acids. In nucleotides, the CDR3 is TGTGCCAGCAGCCTCATGGGGGCCAACGGGGAGCTGTTTTTT. Translation gives CASSLMGANGELFF. The entire variable domain, with the rest obtained from reference TRBV7-9 and TRBJ2-2, is as follows: DTGVSQNPRHKITKRGQNVTFRCDPISEHNRLYWYRQTLGQGPEFLTYFQNEAQLEKSRLLSDRFSAERPKGSFSTLEIQRTEQGDSAMYLCASSLMGANGELFFGEGSRLTVL.

The V gene is TRBV5-1, the J gene TRBJ2-7, with D hard to call. Trimming pared 0 bases from V and 0 bases from J, leaving 13 bases between. CDR1 is SGHRS and CDR2 is YFSETQ in the germline V gene. The CDR3 totals 16 residues. DNA for the CDR3: TGCGCCAGCAGCTTGGATCCAGGCTCAAGCTCCTACGAGCAGTACGTC. Protein sequence: CASSLDPGSSSYEQYV.

V usage is TRBV3-1 (or the pseudogene TRBV3-2) and J usage is TRBJ2-3; D unclear. The CDR3 is 15 amino acids. From germline, CDR1 is LGHDT and CDR2 YNNKEL (reference sequence). Trimming removed 1 base from V and 0 bases from J, with 8 bases in between. The CDR3 here is CASSQAGSSTDTQYF. CDR3 DNA sequence: TGTGCCAGCAGCCAAGCGGGTTCTAGCACAGATACGCAGTATTTT.

V gene TRBV28 combines with J gene TRBJ2-1; D is ambiguous. Trimming stripped 3 bases from V and 5 bases from J, with 14 bases between. This CDR3 region has 15 residues. From germline, CDR1 is MDHEN and CDR2 SYDVKM. The CDR3 sequence: CASSLVLARNNEQFF. The DNA of the CDR3 is TGTGCCAGCAGTTTGGTCTTAGCCCGAAACAATGAGCAGTTCTTC. The full variable domain, rest sourced from reference TRBV28 and TRBJ2-1, is DVKVTQSSRYLVKRTGEKVFLECVQDMDHENMFWYRQDPGLGLRLIYFSYDVKMKEKGDIPEGYSVSREKKERFSLILESASTNQTSMYLCASSLVLARNNEQFFGPGTRLTVL.

Note on this clone: The junction does not match germline at one end; this may be a read error. This chain uses TRBV7-9 with TRBJ1-4; 7 nucleotides match TRBD1. This CDR3 region has 17 residues. Germline CDR1 is SEHNR and CDR2 is FQNEAQ (reference sequence). The CDR3 spells CAGSSDRIGVGGEKLFF. CDR3 nucleotide sequence: TGTGCCGGCAGCTCGGACAGGATTGGGGTGGGAGGTGAAAAACTGTTTTTT. Filled out from reference TRBV7-9 and TRBJ1-4, the complete variable domain reads DTGVSQNPRHKITKRGQNVTFRCDPISEHNRLYWYRQTLGQGPEFLTYFQNEAQLEKSRLLSDRFSAERPKGSFSTLEIQRTEQGDSAMYLCAGSSDRIGVGGEKLFFGSGTQLSVL.

This chain connects TRBV30 to TRBJ1-1; 11 bases map to TRBD1. The V gene's germline CDR1 is GTSNPN and CDR2 SVGIG (reference sequence). The V segment lost 0 bases and the J segment 6 bases; nucleotides outside the gene matches: 6. This CDR3 comprises 15 residues. Written as DNA, the CDR3 is TGTGCCTGGAGTGTACTAGGACAGGGGGCAGCTGAAGCTTTCTTT. It encodes CAWSVLGQGAAEAFF. Looking up the rest from reference TRBV30 and TRBJ1-1 gives the full variable domain: SQTIHQWPATLVQPVGSPLSLECTVEGTSNPNLYWYRQAAGRGLQLLFYSVGIGQISSEVPQNLSASRPQDRQFILSSKKLLLSDSGFYLCAWSVLGQGAAEAFFGQGTRLTVV.

This clone was seen just once. The V call is TRBV7-9, the J call TRBJ2-7; a possible D gene is TRBD2 (6 bases). Trimming removed 7 bases at V and 7 bases at J, with 20 bases between. This CDR3 is built from 14 residues. Germline CDR1 SEHNR, CDR2 FQNEAQ (reference sequence). CDR3 DNA: TGTGCCAGCACCCTGGGCGGGGACGTAGGGGAGCAGTACTTC. This encodes CASTLGGDVGEQYF.

This clone has more than one count but fewer than ten. This sequence joins TRBV6-6 and TRBJ2-2, with D possibly TRBD1 on 6 matching bases. The length of the CDR3 is 15 residues. The germline V gene encodes CDR1 MNHNY and CDR2 SVGAGI (reference sequence). Trimming took off 7 bases at V and 8 bases at J, with 20 bases between the two ends. The CDR3 is CASTKPGTSSGELFF. CDR3 in DNA: TGTGCCAGCACCAAGCCAGGGACATCGAGTGGGGAGCTGTTTTTT.

The table lists this clone with a few counts. The chain recombines TRBV10-1 with TRBJ2-7; D possibly corresponds to TRBD2 (5 bases). Trimming left V 1 base short and J 5 bases short, with 12 bases between. This CDR3 is 14 amino acids long. Germline V gene data show CDR1 as WNHNN and CDR2 as SYGVQD (reference sequence). CDR3 coding DNA: TGCGCCAGCAGTGAGTGGACTCGGTCCCACGAGCAGTACGTC. Residues: CASSEWTRSHEQYV.

The J gene is TRBJ2-2, the V gene TRBV25-1, with a tentative D call TRBD2 (6 bases). The CDR3 is made up of 14 amino acids. Per the germline V gene, CDR1 is MGHDK and CDR2 is SYGVNS. V was trimmed by 8 bases and J by 1 base, leaving 11 bases between them. CDR3 sequence (DNA): TGTGCCAGCGGGACCGGGAGGAACACCGGGGAGCTGTTTTTT. Encoded protein: CASGTGRNTGELFF.

The rearrangement joins TRBV10-2 to TRBJ2-1; a weak D match, TRBD2 (5 bases). Germline V gene data show CDR1 as WSHSY and CDR2 as SAAADI. With 8 bases removed from V and 5 bases from J, the gap between germline ends came to 19 bases. The CDR3 length is 15 residues. CDR3 sequence: CASRRASAGHNEQFF. CDR3 in DNA: TGCGCCAGCCGTCGGGCTAGTGCGGGCCACAATGAGCAGTTCTTC.

This clone was seen only once. The chain uses TRBV6-6 and TRBJ1-5; maybe TRBD1 (6 bases). This CDR3 has 15 residues. CDR1 and CDR2 from the germline V gene are MNHNY and SVGAGI (reference sequence). Trimming removed 5 bases from V and 6 bases from J, with 17 bases in between. The CDR3 DNA follows: TGTGCCAGCAGTGGCCAGACAAGGGGGGGTCAGCCCCAGCATTTT. Translation: CASSGQTRGGQPQHF.

The rearrangement links TRBV4-1 to TRBJ1-3; D remains unclear. This CDR3 has 17 amino acids. V lost 1 base, J lost 4 bases, and 17 bases lay in between. CDR1 MGHRA and CDR2 YSYEKL come from the germline V gene. The CDR3 sequence: CASSQGPVRGSGNTIYF. The CDR3 DNA reads as TGCGCCAGCAGCCAAGGTCCGGTAAGAGGGTCGGGAAACACCATATATTTT.